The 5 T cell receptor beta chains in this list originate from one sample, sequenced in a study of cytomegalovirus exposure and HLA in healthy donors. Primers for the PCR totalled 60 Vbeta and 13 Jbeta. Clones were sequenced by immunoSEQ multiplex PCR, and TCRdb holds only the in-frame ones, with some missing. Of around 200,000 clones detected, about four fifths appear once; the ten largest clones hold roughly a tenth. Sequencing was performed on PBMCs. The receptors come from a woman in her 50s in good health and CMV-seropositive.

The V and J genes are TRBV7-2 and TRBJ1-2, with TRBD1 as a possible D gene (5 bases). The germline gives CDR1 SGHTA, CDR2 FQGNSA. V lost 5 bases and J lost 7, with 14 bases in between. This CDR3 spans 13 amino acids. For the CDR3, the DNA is TGTGCCAGCAGCCCCCAAGGGGTGGGTGGCTACACCTTC. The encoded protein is CASSPQGVGGYTF.

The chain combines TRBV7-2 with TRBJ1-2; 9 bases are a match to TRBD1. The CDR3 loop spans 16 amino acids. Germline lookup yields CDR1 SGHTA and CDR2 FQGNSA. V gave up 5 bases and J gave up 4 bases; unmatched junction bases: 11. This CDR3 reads CASSRQTGGRGYGYTF. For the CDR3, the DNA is TGTGCCAGCAGCCGACAAACAGGGGGCAGGGGCTATGGCTACACCTTC.

The CDR3 protein is CASSVASGNTIYF. The CDR3 DNA reads as TGTGCCAGCAGCGTAGCCTCCGGAAACACCATATATTTT. The rearrangement joins TRBV9 to TRBJ1-3; D gene unclear. CDR1 and CDR2 from the germline V gene are SGDLS and YYNGEE. The CDR3 contains 13 residues. V was clipped by 0 bases and J by 4 bases, with 5 bases between them.

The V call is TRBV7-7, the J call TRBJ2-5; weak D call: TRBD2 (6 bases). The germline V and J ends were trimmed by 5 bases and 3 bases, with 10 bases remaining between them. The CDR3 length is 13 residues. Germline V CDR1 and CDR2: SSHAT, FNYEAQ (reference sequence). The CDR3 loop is CASSPLAEETQYF. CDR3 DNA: TGTGCCAGCAGCCCATTAGCGGAAGAGACCCAGTACTTC.

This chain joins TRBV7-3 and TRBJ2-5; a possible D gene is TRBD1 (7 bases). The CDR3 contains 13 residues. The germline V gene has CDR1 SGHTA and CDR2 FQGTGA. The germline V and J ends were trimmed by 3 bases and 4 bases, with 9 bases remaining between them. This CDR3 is CASSFQGGETQYF. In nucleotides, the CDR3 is TGTGCCAGCAGCTTTCAGGGGGGAGAGACCCAGTACTTC.